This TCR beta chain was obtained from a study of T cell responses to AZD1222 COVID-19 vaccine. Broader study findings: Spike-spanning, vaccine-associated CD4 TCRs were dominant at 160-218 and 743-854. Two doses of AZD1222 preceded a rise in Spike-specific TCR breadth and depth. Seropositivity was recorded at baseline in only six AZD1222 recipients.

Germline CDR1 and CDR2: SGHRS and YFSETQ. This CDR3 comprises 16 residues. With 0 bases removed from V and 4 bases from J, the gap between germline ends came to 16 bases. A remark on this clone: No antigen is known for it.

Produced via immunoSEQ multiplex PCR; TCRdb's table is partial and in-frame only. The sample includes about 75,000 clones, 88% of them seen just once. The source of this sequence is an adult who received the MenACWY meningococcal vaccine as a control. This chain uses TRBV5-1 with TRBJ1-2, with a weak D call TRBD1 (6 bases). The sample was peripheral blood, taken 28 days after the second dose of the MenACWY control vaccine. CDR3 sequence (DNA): TGCGCCAGCAGCTTGGCCGTTGGGGGGCTTCGCTATGGCTACACCTTC. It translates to CASSLAVGGLRYGYTF.